What follows is one T cell receptor beta chain and its context. Its target is unknown. The CDR3 spans 12 residues. Germline CDR1 MNHNY, CDR2 SVGAGI (reference sequence). The V gene lost 7 bases and the J gene lost 2 bases, with 9 bases spanning the gap. Time point of the sample: blood 2 weeks post-SBRT. Described treatment: 15 Gy SBRT to primary tumor, nephrectomy 4 weeks later. The data were obtained in a study of radiation and T cells in renal cell carcinoma. Findings of the study overall: No pretreatment tumor biopsies were available for baseline clonotypes. Top tumor clonotypes rose in blood 2 weeks post-radiation, then contracted.

Using immunoSEQ multiplex PCR, the repertoire was profiled, and TCRdb retains in-frame clones only, with some absent. In the table there are 100,000 to 150,000 clones, approximately 90% of which are singletons. This sequence joins TRBV6-6 and TRBJ2-7, with no clear D. Source: blood, taken from a patient whose treatment included radiotherapy and nephrectomy. This TCR was sampled from a woman in her seventies with renal cell carcinoma. CDR3 sequence (DNA): TGTGCCAGCAAACCCCGCGCCTACGAGCAGTACTTC. It yields the protein CASKPRAYEQYF.